These 28 T cell receptor beta chains came from one sample sequenced in a study of cytomegalovirus exposure and HLA in healthy donors. Use of 60 Vbeta and 13 Jbeta primers characterized the PCR. Clones were sequenced by immunoSEQ multiplex PCR, and TCRdb holds only the in-frame ones, with some missing. Among about 130,000 clones listed, about 80% were seen once. The sequencing sample was made of PBMCs. These TCRs come from a man in his thirties or forties in good health and CMV-seronegative.

The chain has TRBV4-3 and TRBJ2-7; 8 bases are shared with TRBD1. Germline lookup yields CDR1 LGHNA and CDR2 YSLEER. After removal of 0 bases from V and 3 bases from J, the junction contained 4 bases not matched to a gene. The CDR3 length is 15 residues. As DNA, the CDR3 is TGCGCCAGCAGCCAAGAAACAGGGGGTTACTACGAGCAGTACTTC. It translates to CASSQETGGYYEQYF.

This clone was counted only a few times. This rearrangement joins TRBV5-1 to TRBJ2-7; 10 bases match TRBD2. Unmatched junction bases numbered 3, after V lost 2 bases and J lost 4 bases. The germline gives CDR1 SGHRS, CDR2 YFSETQ. This CDR3 spans 14 amino acids. CDR3 region: CASSLAGGLYEQYF. In DNA form, the CDR3 reads TGCGCCAGCAGCTTAGCGGGAGGGTTGTACGAGCAGTACTTC.

The V gene is TRBV5-5, the J gene TRBJ2-7, with TRBD2 identical over 11 bases. CDR3 length: 14 residues. CDR1 is SGHKS, CDR2 YYEKEE, per germline (reference sequence). The V gene end was trimmed by 4 bases and the J gene end by 2 bases; junction bases not matched to a gene: 2. The CDR3 loop reads CASSPSGRTYEQYF. The CDR3 DNA sequence: TGTGCCAGCAGCCCTAGCGGGAGGACCTACGAGCAGTACTTC.

The chain couples TRBV4-1 to TRBJ2-7; no reliable D call. The CDR3 contains 16 residues. Germline V lookup: CDR1 MGHRA, CDR2 YSYEKL. V was cut by 3 bases and J by 3 bases, with 18 bases left in between. CDR3 sequence (DNA): TGCGCCAGCAGCCAGATCCCGCTGATGAGGTACTACGAGCAGTACTTC. This translates into CASSQIPLMRYYEQYF.

The sample holds a few counts of this clone. This rearrangement joins TRBV18 to TRBJ1-3; TRBD1 might be the D (5 bases). CDR1 and CDR2 from the germline V gene are KGHSH and LQKENI. The CDR3 is made up of 16 amino acids. The ends were cut back, 3 bases at V and 0 bases at J, with 12 bases in the middle. The chain's CDR3 is CASSPSTVFSGNTIYF. The CDR3 DNA sequence: TGTGCCAGCTCACCCTCGACAGTTTTCTCTGGAAACACCATATATTTT.

J is TRBJ1-2 and V is TRBV19; no reliable D call. Per germline, CDR1 LNHDA and CDR2 SQIVND (reference sequence). V was clipped by 0 bases and J by 6 bases, with 11 bases between them. The CDR3 has 14 amino acids. The DNA for the CDR3 is TGTGCCAGTAGTATAGATTCCGGTGCAAATGGCTACACCTTC. Its translation is CASSIDSGANGYTF.

This clone was seen once. The V and J genes are TRBV10-2 and TRBJ2-1; TRBD2 aligns across 8 bases. After removal of 3 bases from V and 5 bases from J, the junction contained 3 bases not matched to a gene. Germline V lookup: CDR1 WSHSY, CDR2 SAAADI. CDR3 length equals 14 residues. In DNA form, the CDR3 reads TGCGCCAGCAGTGAAGTAGCGGGAAACAATGAGCAGTTCTTC. Translation gives CASSEVAGNNEQFF.

This clone was found once. This chain uses TRBV6-5 with TRBJ1-1, with a possible D match to TRBD1 (5 bases). CDR1 MNHEY and CDR2 SVGAGI come from the germline V gene. This CDR3 spans 13 amino acids. Trimming removed 7 bases from V and 5 bases from J, with 14 bases in between. The CDR3 bases are TGTGCCAGCATTCGTACGCAGGGAACTGAAGCTTTCTTT. Translated: CASIRTQGTEAFF.

This chain links TRBV5-1 with TRBJ2-5; D perhaps matches TRBD2 (6 bases). This CDR3 comprises 16 residues. V shed 0 bases and J shed 4 bases, with 16 bases lying between them. Looked up from germline, CDR1 is SGHRS and CDR2 is YFSETQ. CDR3 in amino acids: CASSLALEGVRETQYF. The CDR3 DNA sequence: TGCGCCAGCAGCTTGGCGTTGGAGGGAGTTCGAGAGACCCAGTACTTC.

The genes are TRBV19 and TRBJ2-7; 10 bases fit TRBD1. The V gene end was trimmed by 5 bases and the J gene end by 2 bases; junction bases not matched to a gene: 6. The CDR3 is 15 amino acids. Germline V gene data show CDR1 as LNHDA and CDR2 as SQIVND (reference sequence). This CDR3 reads CASSAGTGAAYEQYF. The DNA of the CDR3 is TGTGCCAGTAGTGCGGGGACAGGGGCTGCCTACGAGCAGTACTTC.

This rearrangement joins TRBV27 to TRBJ1-5; 8 nucleotides align to TRBD1. The V and J ends lost 6 bases and 4 bases, in that order; junction bases with no gene match: 8. Germline-derived CDR1 and CDR2 are MNHEY and SMNVEV (reference sequence). The length of the CDR3 is 15 residues. CDR3 sequence (DNA): TGTGCCAGCAGGCGACAGGGGACACAGAATCAGCCCCAGCATTTT. Residues: CASRRQGTQNQPQHF.

This sequence joins TRBV6-1 and TRBJ1-4; D is uncertain. The germline V and J ends were trimmed by 1 base and 5 bases, with 11 bases remaining between them. The length of the CDR3 is 15 residues. Germline V CDR1 and CDR2: MNHNS, SASEGT. In DNA, the CDR3 is TGTGCCAGCAGTGAAGTACGGGGATCGAATGAAAAACTGTTTTTT. Amino acid sequence: CASSEVRGSNEKLFF.

The V call is TRBV27, the J call TRBJ2-7; TRBD2 matches 11 bases. The CDR3 sequence is 14 residues long. V shed 6 bases, J shed 3 bases, and the junction held 4 bases outside the gene matches. Germline-derived CDR1 and CDR2 are MNHEY and SMNVEV (reference sequence). For the CDR3, the DNA is TGTGCCAGCAGCTATACTAGCGGGAGCTACGAGCAGTACTTC. Protein sequence: CASSYTSGSYEQYF.

The J gene is TRBJ2-7, the V gene TRBV28; D is perhaps TRBD2 (5 bases). The V end lost 5 bases, the J end lost 6 bases, and 11 bases lay between the germline ends. The CDR3 covers 12 residues. CDR1 is MDHEN, CDR2 SYDVKM, per germline. The CDR3 region is CASSDPGSEQYF. In DNA form, the CDR3 reads TGTGCCAGCAGTGACCCGGGATCCGAGCAGTACTTC.

The chain recombines TRBV11-2 with TRBJ2-7, with TRBD2 identical over 10 bases. Germline assignment: CDR1 SGHAT and CDR2 FQNNGV. The V and J ends lost 3 bases and 4 bases, in that order; junction bases with no gene match: 6. This CDR3 comprises 15 residues. The CDR3 protein is CASSFSSGRGYEQYF. CDR3 coding DNA: TGTGCCAGCAGCTTTTCTAGCGGGAGAGGGTACGAGCAGTACTTC.

V and J are TRBV28 and TRBJ2-7; 7 positions agree with TRBD2. Germline CDR1 MDHEN, CDR2 SYDVKM. Unmatched junction bases numbered 11, after V lost 7 bases and J lost 2 bases. This CDR3 contains 15 residues. This CDR3 reads CASKPFLAAPYEQYF. The CDR3 bases are TGTGCCAGCAAACCCTTCCTAGCGGCTCCCTACGAGCAGTACTTC.

The rearrangement joins TRBV11-3 to TRBJ2-2, with 10 bases matching TRBD2. Germline CDR1 reads SGHNT; CDR2 reads YENEEA. J gave up 5 bases and V 2 bases, and 8 bases lay outside the gene matches. This CDR3 comprises 17 residues. CDR3 DNA: TGTGCCAGCAGCTTAAGTCTAGCGGGAGTCCGGACCGGGGAGCTGTTTTTT. It encodes CASSLSLAGVRTGELFF.

The J gene is TRBJ2-5, the V gene TRBV5-4, with D possibly matching TRBD2 (5 bases). Trimming left V 1 base short and J 1 base short, with 5 bases between. This CDR3 contains 13 residues. Per the germline V gene, CDR1 is SGHNT and CDR2 is YYREEE (reference sequence). The CDR3 DNA sequence: TGTGCCAGCAGCTTGCGGGGCCAAGAGACCCAGTACTTC. Translation gives CASSLRGQETQYF.

The gene calls are TRBV5-4 and TRBJ1-3, with D perhaps matching TRBD1 (6 bases). CDR1 is SGHNT and CDR2 is YYREEE in the germline V gene (reference sequence). Trimming shortened V by 0 bases and J by 1 base, and 8 bases separated the two germline ends. The CDR3 has 15 amino acids. The CDR3 here is CASSLGGGSGNTIYF. Written as DNA, the CDR3 is TGTGCCAGCAGCTTGGGAGGGGGTTCTGGAAACACCATATATTTT.

The chain links TRBV18 to TRBJ2-3; D perhaps matches TRBD2 (5 bases). V was pared by 3 bases and J by 4 bases, with 20 bases between. Germline CDR1 and CDR2: KGHSH and LQKENI. The CDR3 is made up of 17 amino acids. CDR3 in amino acids: CASSPTRSGSTADTQYF. The CDR3 DNA reads as TGTGCCAGCTCACCGACAAGGAGCGGCTCTACTGCAGATACGCAGTATTTT.

The V gene is TRBV29-1, the J gene TRBJ2-3, with 15 bases that match TRBD2. CDR3 length equals 17 residues. Germline values: CDR1 SQVTM, CDR2 ANQGSEA. V dropped 6 bases and J dropped 2; count of bases not matched to a gene: 9. The CDR3 sequence is CSVSSGLAGGNTDTQYF. CDR3 coding DNA: TGCAGCGTATCTTCCGGACTAGCGGGAGGGAACACAGATACGCAGTATTTT.

The rearrangement uses TRBV19 and TRBJ1-4; D gene unclear. Trimming left V 0 bases short and J 8 bases short, with 13 bases between. The germline V gene has CDR1 LNHDA and CDR2 SQIVND (reference sequence). The CDR3 is made up of 15 amino acids. Here the CDR3 reads CASSIEGGSYEKLFF. The DNA for the CDR3 is TGTGCCAGTAGTATAGAAGGAGGGTCTTACGAAAAACTGTTTTTT.

The rearrangement links TRBV13 to TRBJ1-1; maybe TRBD1 (6 bases). The CDR3 is made up of 16 amino acids. V was shortened by 1 base and J by 6 bases, with 18 bases between the two germline ends. CDR1 and CDR2 (germline): PRHDT, FYEKMQ (reference sequence). Here the CDR3 reads CASSLEVGALSAEAFF. The CDR3 DNA reads as TGTGCCAGCAGCTTAGAGGTGGGGGCGCTCTCGGCTGAAGCTTTCTTT.

The chain recombines TRBV7-9 with TRBJ2-1, with a weak D call TRBD2 (5 bases). V was pared by 3 bases and J by 4 bases, with 13 bases between. Germline V gives CDR1 SEHNR, CDR2 FQNEAQ (reference sequence). The CDR3 has 15 amino acids. CDR3 coding DNA: TGTGCCAGCAGCTTGAGTCTAGCAGCTTACAATGAGCAGTTCTTC. Encoded protein: CASSLSLAAYNEQFF.

This chain joins TRBV2 and TRBJ1-2; 7 bases align to TRBD1. Looked up from germline, CDR1 is SNHLY and CDR2 is FYNNEI. The CDR3 contains 14 residues. The V and J ends lost 3 bases and 10 bases, in that order; junction bases with no gene match: 11. CDR3 sequence (DNA): TGTGCCAGCAGTGATAGGTCAAGCGGACAGGCCTACACCTTC. It codes for CASSDRSSGQAYTF.

The V call is TRBV5-4, the J call TRBJ2-5, with TRBD2 matching over 14 bases. The CDR3 extends over 15 amino acids. J lost 11 bases, V lost 2 bases, and 8 bases had no gene match. Germline-derived CDR1 and CDR2 are SGHNT and YYREEE (reference sequence). CDR3 sequence reads: CASSLGTSGSSAQYF. DNA of the CDR3: TGTGCCAGCAGCTTAGGGACTAGCGGGAGCTCGGCGCAGTACTTC. The complete variable domain, with remaining parts taken from reference TRBV5-4 and TRBJ2-5, reads ETGVTQSPTHLIKTRGQQVTLRCSSQSGHNTVSWYQQALGQGPQFIFQYYREEENGRGNFPPRFSGLQFPNYSSELNVNALELDDSALYLCASSLGTSGSSAQYFGPGTRLLVL.

This clone was picked up a small number of times. The genes are TRBV27 and TRBJ1-1; 7 nucleotides line up with TRBD1. The length of the CDR3 is 15 residues. Germline V CDR1 and CDR2: MNHEY, SMNVEV (reference sequence). The V and J ends lost 7 bases and 0 bases, in that order; junction bases with no gene match: 8. CDR3 in DNA: TGTGCCAGCACCCCCTGGGGACAGATGAACACTGAAGCTTTCTTT. Its protein product is CASTPWGQMNTEAFF.

This chain uses TRBV7-2 with TRBJ1-2, with a possible D match to TRBD1 (6 bases). Germline loops: CDR1 SGHTA, CDR2 FQGNSA. V was shortened by 5 bases and J by 7 bases, with 14 bases between the two germline ends. CDR3 length: 13 residues. The CDR3 coding sequence is TGTGCCAGCAGCCCGGGGGGGGCCGGTGGCTACACCTTC. Translating it yields CASSPGGAGGYTF. Complete variable domain (other parts from reference TRBV7-2 and TRBJ1-2): GAGVSQSPSNKVTEKGKDVELRCDPISGHTALYWYRQSLGQGLEFLIYFQGNSAPDKSGLPSDRFSAERTGGSVSTLTIQRTQQEDSAVYLCASSPGGAGGYTFGSGTRLTVV.